The 5 T cell receptor beta chains below come from one sample, sequenced in a study of PD-L1 blockade in urothelial cancer. TCRdb's table, derived via immunoSEQ multiplex PCR, lists solely in-frame clones and lacks some. Of roughly 20,000 clones listed, around 91% are singletons. Sequencing used PBMCs, obtained around atezolizumab (anti-PD-L1) treatment. The receptors stem from a woman between 55 and 75 years old with urothelial cancer.

The genes are TRBV4-1 and TRBJ2-5, with 9 bases identical to TRBD2. CDR3 length: 17 residues. The ends lost 2 bases at V and 2 bases at J; junction bases unmatched: 9. Germline values: CDR1 MGHRA, CDR2 YSYEKL. CDR3 DNA: TGCGCCAGCAGCCAACCCGGGGGCGGGAGGGAGCAAGAGACCCAGTACTTC. It specifies CASSQPGGGREQETQYF.

The chain couples TRBV2 to TRBJ1-4; no definite D call. The CDR3 consists of 14 residues. V lost 8 bases and J lost 0, with 10 bases in between. Germline CDR1 reads SNHLY; CDR2 reads FYNNEI. This chain's CDR3 is CASLRSTTNEKLFF. CDR3 DNA: TGTGCCAGCCTACGGTCGACAACTAATGAAAAACTGTTTTTT.

The CDR3 here is CASTKREFGETQYF. In DNA, the CDR3 is TGTGCCAGCACTAAGCGGGAGTTCGGAGAGACCCAGTACTTC. V is TRBV9 and J is TRBJ2-5, with 8 nucleotides matching TRBD2. Trimming removed 6 bases from V and 4 bases from J; junction bases left unmatched: 8. Germline CDR1 and CDR2: SGDLS and YYNGEE. This CDR3 is 14 amino acids long.

The chain employs TRBV27 and TRBJ2-2, with 11 bases fitting TRBD2. The V and J ends lost 3 bases and 1 base, in that order; junction bases with no gene match: 4. The length of the CDR3 is 17 residues. The germline CDR1 and CDR2 sequences are MNHEY and SMNVEV (reference sequence). CDR3 sequence (DNA): TGTGCCAGCAGTTTCCGGCTAGCGGGAGGGAACACCGGGGAGCTGTTTTTT. It codes for CASSFRLAGGNTGELFF.

The chain carries TRBV14 and TRBJ1-5; 7 nucleotides align to TRBD1. V lost 4 bases to trimming and J lost 6 bases; unmatched junction nucleotides: 12. The CDR3 length is 16 residues. The germline gives CDR1 SGHDN, CDR2 FVKESK. CDR3 nucleotides: TGTGCCAGCAGCCCCCTAATACGACAGGGAGGTCAGCCCCAGCATTTT. Protein: CASSPLIRQGGQPQHF. The whole variable domain, remainder taken from reference TRBV14 and TRBJ1-5, is EAGVTQFPSHSVIEKGQTVTLRCDPISGHDNLYWYRRVMGKEIKFLLHFVKESKQDESGMPNNRFLAERTGGTYSTLKVQPAELEDSGVYFCASSPLIRQGGQPQHFGDGTRLSIL.